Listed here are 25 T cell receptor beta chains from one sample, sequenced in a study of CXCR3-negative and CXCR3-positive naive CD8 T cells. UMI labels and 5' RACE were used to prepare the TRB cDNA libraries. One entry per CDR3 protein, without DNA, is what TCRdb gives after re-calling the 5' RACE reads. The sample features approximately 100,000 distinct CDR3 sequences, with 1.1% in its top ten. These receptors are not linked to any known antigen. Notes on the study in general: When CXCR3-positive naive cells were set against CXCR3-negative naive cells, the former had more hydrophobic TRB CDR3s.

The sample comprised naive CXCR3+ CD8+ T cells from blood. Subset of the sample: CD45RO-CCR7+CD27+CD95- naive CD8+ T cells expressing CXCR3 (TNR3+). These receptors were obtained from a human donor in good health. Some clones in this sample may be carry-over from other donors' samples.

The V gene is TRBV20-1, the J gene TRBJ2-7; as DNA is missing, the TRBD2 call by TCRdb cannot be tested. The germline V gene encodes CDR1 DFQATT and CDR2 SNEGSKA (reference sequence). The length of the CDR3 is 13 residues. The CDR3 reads CSARKLADYEQYF.

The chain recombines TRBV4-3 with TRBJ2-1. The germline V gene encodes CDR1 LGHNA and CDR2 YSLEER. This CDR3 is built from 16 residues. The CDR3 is CASSQLTGGSYNEQFF.

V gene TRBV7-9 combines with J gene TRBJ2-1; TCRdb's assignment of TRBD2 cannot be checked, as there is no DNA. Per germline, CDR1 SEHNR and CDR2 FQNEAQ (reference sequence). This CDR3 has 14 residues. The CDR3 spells CASSSGRDGNEQFF.

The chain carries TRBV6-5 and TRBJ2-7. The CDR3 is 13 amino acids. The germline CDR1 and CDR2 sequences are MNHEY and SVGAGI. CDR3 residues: CASSSTQAYEQYF.

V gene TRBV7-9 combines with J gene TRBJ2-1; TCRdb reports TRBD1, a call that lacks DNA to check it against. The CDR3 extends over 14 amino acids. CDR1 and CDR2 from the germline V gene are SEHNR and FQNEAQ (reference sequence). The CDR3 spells CASSFEGVIGEQFF. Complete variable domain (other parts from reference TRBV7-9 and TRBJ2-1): DTGVSQNPRHKITKRGQNVTFRCDPISEHNRLYWYRQTLGQGPEFLTYFQNEAQLEKSRLLSDRFSAERPKGSFSTLEIQRTEQGDSAMYLCASSFEGVIGEQFFGPGTRLTVL.

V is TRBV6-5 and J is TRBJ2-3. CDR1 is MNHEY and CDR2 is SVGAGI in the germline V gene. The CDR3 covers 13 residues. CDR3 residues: CASRGRSTDTQYF.

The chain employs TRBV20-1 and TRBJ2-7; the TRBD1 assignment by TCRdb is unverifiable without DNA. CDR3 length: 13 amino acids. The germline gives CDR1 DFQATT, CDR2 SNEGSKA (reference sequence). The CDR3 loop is CSARDRGHHEQYF.

CDR3 loop: CASSFDKSGTSGSGYEQYF. The rearrangement links TRBV28 to TRBJ2-7; with no DNA, the TCRdb D assignment of TRBD2 cannot be verified. CDR1 is MDHEN, CDR2 SYDVKM, per germline. The CDR3 sequence is 19 residues long.

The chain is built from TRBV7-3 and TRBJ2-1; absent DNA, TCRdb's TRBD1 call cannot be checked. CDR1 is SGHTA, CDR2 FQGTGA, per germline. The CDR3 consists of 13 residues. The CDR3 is CASSFRQGGEQFF.

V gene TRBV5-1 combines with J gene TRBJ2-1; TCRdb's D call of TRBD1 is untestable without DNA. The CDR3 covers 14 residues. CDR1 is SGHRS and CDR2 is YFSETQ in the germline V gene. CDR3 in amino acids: CASSRDGPYNEQFF.

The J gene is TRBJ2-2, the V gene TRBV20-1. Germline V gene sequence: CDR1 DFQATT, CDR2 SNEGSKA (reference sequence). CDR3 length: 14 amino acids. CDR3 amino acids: CSAKGQPDTGELFF.

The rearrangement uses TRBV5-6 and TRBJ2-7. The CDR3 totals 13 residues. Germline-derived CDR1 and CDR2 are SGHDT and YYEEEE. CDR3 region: CASSPQNLYEQYF. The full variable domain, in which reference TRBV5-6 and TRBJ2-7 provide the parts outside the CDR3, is DAGVTQSPTHLIKTRGQQVTLRCSPKSGHDTVSWYQQALGQGPQFIFQYYEEEERQRGNFPDRFSGHQFPNYSSELNVNALLLGDSALYLCASSPQNLYEQYFGPGTRLTVT.

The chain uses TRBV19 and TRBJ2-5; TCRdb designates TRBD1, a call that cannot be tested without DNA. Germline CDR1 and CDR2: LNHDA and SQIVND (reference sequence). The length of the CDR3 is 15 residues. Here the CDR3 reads CASSVGGRTQETQYF.

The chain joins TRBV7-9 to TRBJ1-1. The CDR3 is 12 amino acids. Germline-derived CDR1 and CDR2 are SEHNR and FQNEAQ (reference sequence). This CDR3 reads CASSPDREEAFF.

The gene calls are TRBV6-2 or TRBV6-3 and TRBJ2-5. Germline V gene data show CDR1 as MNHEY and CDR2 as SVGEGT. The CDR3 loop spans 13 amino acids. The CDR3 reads CASTPEVQETQYF.

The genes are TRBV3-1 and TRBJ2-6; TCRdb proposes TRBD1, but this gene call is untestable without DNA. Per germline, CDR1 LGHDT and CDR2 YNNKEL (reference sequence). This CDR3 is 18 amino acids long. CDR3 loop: CASSQDPGPRAGANVLTF.

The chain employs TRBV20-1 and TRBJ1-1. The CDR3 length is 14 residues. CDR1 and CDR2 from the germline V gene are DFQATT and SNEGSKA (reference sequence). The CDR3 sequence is CSARKQNMNTEAFF.

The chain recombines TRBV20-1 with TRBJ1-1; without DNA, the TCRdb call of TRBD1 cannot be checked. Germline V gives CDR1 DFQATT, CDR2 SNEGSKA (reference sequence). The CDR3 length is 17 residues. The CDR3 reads CSARARRGINGNTEAFF.

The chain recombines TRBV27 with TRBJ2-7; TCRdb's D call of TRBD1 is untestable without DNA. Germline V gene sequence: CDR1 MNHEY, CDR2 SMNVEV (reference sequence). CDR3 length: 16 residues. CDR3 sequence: CASRHTPGQGAYEQYF.

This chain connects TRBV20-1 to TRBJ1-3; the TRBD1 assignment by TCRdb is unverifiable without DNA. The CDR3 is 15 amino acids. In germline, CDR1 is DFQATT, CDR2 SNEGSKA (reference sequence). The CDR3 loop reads CSARNRGLGGNTIYF.

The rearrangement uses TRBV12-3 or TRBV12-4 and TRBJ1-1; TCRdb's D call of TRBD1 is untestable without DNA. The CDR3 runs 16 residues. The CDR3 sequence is CASSFSPSGAVTEAFF.

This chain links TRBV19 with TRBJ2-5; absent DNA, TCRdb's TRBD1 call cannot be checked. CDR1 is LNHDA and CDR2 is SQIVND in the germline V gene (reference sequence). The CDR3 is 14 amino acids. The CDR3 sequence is CATQSEGVGETQYF.

The CDR3 spells CASSQDGGFYEQYF. J is TRBJ2-7 and V is TRBV3-1; TCRdb returns TRBD1, unconfirmable since there is no DNA. CDR3 size: 14 residues. Germline CDR1 is LGHDT and CDR2 is YNNKEL (reference sequence).

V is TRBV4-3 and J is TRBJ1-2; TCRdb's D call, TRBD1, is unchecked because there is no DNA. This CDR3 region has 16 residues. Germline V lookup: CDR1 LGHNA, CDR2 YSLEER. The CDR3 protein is CASSQAPQGAPYGYTF.

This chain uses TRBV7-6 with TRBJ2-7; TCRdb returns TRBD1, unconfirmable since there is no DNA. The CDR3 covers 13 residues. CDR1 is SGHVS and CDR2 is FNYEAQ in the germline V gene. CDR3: CASSWDISYEQYF.